Below, 10 T cell receptor beta chains from the same sample are listed, as sequenced in a study of radiation and T cells in renal cell carcinoma. Sequencing was performed with immunoSEQ multiplex PCR; in TCRdb, only in-frame clones are kept and a portion is missing. The sample holds fewer than 200,000 clones, roughly nine tenths seen once. As for time point: blood 4 weeks post-SBRT, at nephrectomy. Noted treatment: 15 Gy SBRT to primary tumor, nephrectomy 4 weeks later. This sample comprised blood, obtained from a patient whose treatment included radiotherapy and nephrectomy. These receptors were obtained from a woman in her forties or fifties with renal cell carcinoma.

CDR3 nucleotide sequence: TGTGCCAGCAGCTCAGGGACAGGGGGCGTTAGCACGCAGTATTTT. Translation gives CASSSGTGGVSTQYF. The chain links TRBV7-2 to TRBJ2-3, with 12 bases lining up with TRBD1. Germline CDR1 is SGHTA and CDR2 is FQGNSA. This CDR3 region has 15 residues. The V segment lost 4 bases and the J segment 9 bases; nucleotides outside the gene matches: 8.

The CDR3: CASSMDRDEQFF. CDR3 in DNA: TGTGCCAGCAGCATGGACCGAGATGAGCAGTTCTTC. The chain links TRBV11-2 to TRBJ2-1; no reliable D call. This CDR3 region has 12 residues. Germline CDR1 and CDR2: SGHAT and FQNNGV. Trimming took off 5 bases at V and 8 bases at J, with 10 bases between the two ends.

The V and J genes are TRBV11-3 and TRBJ2-1; a weak D match, TRBD1 (5 bases). CDR1 is SGHNT, CDR2 YENEEA, per germline. V lost 5 bases and J 6 bases, leaving 11 bases between the germline ends. CDR3 size: 13 residues. CDR3 bases: TGTGCCAGCAGCACCCATAGGGGCAATGAGCAGTTCTTC. Its protein is CASSTHRGNEQFF.

V and J are TRBV5-1 and TRBJ1-1, with 7 positions matching TRBD1. V lost 2 bases, J lost 1 base, and 2 bases stayed unmatched. The germline V gene has CDR1 SGHRS and CDR2 YFSETQ. This CDR3 region has 14 residues. The CDR3 nucleotides are TGCGCCAGCAGCTTAGGGACAGAGAACACTGAAGCTTTCTTT. The encoded protein is CASSLGTENTEAFF.

V is TRBV4-1 and J is TRBJ2-2; possibly TRBD2 for D (5 bases). The length of the CDR3 is 17 residues. Per the germline V gene, CDR1 is MGHRA and CDR2 is YSYEKL. Trimming removed 5 bases at V and 4 bases at J, with 20 bases between. This chain's CDR3 is CASSAQLVRAVTGELFF. The CDR3 DNA reads TGCGCCAGCAGCGCCCAACTCGTGAGGGCTGTCACCGGGGAGCTGTTTTTT.

V gene TRBV11-2 combines with J gene TRBJ1-1; D call uncertain. This CDR3 comprises 13 residues. V was clipped by 2 bases and J by 5 bases, with 9 bases between them. In germline, CDR1 is SGHAT, CDR2 FQNNGV. The CDR3 region has the DNA TGTGCCAGCAGCTTAAGTCCAGGAACTGAAGCTTTCTTT. Translation: CASSLSPGTEAFF.

J is TRBJ1-1 and V is TRBV19; D may be TRBD1 (5 bases). The CDR3 totals 14 residues. V was clipped by 8 bases and J by 4 bases, with 17 bases between them. Germline V gene data show CDR1 as LNHDA and CDR2 as SQIVND (reference sequence). CDR3 nucleotide sequence: TGTGCCAGTGCCTTGAATGGGGGTAGCACTGAAGCTTTCTTT. It encodes CASALNGGSTEAFF.

The chain joins TRBV19 to TRBJ2-3; TRBD1 aligns across 7 bases. Germline CDR1 reads LNHDA; CDR2 reads SQIVND (reference sequence). The CDR3 has 17 amino acids. J lost 6 bases, V lost 4 bases, and 16 bases had no gene match. The CDR3 here is CASSTARQTGLGDTQYF. The CDR3, as DNA: TGTGCCAGTAGTACAGCACGGCAGACAGGGTTGGGGGATACGCAGTATTTT.

This chain connects TRBV5-4 to TRBJ1-1, with D perhaps matching TRBD1 (5 bases). The CDR3 runs to 15 residues. V was shortened by 4 bases and J by 3 bases, with 16 bases between the two germline ends. In germline, CDR1 is SGHNT, CDR2 YYREEE (reference sequence). CDR3 residues: CASSPDPGGDTEAFF. The DNA of the CDR3 is TGTGCCAGCAGCCCCGACCCGGGAGGGGACACTGAAGCTTTCTTT.

This chain's CDR3 is CASSKRGENYGYTF. Written as DNA, the CDR3 is TGTGCCAGCAGTAAACGTGGGGAAAACTATGGCTACACCTTC. V usage is TRBV6-1 and J usage is TRBJ1-2; no reliable D call. The CDR3 sequence is 14 residues long. V dropped 5 bases and J dropped 2 bases, with 12 bases sitting between them. Germline CDR1 reads MNHNS; CDR2 reads SASEGT.